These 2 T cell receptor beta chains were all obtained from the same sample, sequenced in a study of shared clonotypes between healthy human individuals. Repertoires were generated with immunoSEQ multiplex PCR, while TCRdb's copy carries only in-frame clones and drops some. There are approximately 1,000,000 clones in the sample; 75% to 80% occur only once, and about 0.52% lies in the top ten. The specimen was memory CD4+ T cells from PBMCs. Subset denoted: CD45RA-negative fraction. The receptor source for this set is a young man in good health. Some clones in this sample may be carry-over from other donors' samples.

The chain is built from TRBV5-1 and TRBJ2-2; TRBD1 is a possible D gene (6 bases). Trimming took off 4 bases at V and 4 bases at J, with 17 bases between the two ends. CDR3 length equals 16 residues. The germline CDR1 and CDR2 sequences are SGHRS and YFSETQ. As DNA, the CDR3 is TGCGCCAGCAGCCCTCAGGGGAGAGGTGGCACCGGGGAGCTGTTTTTT. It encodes CASSPQGRGGTGELFF.

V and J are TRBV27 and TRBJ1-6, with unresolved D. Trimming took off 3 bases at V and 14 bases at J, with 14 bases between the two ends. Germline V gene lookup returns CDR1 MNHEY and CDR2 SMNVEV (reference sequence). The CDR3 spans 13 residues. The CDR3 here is CASSFRAAGTLHF. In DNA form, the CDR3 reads TGTGCCAGCAGTTTTAGGGCGGCAGGAACCCTCCACTTT.